This T cell receptor (beta chain) comes out of a study of blood T cell repertoires in COVID-19. Overall study: COVID-19 samples, acute and convalescent, were from the United States, Italy and Spain. PBMCs, B-cell-depleted T cells, or T cells provided the cDNA or gDNA that made up the material.

This CDR3 has 15 amino acids. In germline, CDR1 is LGHDT, CDR2 YNNKEL (reference sequence). V was clipped by 3 bases and J by 3 bases; unmatched bases: 4. Per the study methods: Reference gene primers were amplified, and this amplification served to estimate nucleated cell counts. TCRdb's table, derived via immunoSEQ multiplex PCR, lists solely in-frame clones and lacks some. For V, J and clone size, that table is used; D and trimming come from the DNA. Altogether under 170,000 clones are present, 87% being singletons, with the ten largest covering less than 4.5%. The clonotype comes from a woman aged 60-70 years with active or convalescent COVID-19. The rearrangement uses TRBV3-1 (or the pseudogene TRBV3-2) and TRBJ1-4; 7 bases are a match to TRBD1. Sequences were obtained from peripheral blood. CDR3 bases: TGTGCCAGCAGCCAGTTGACAGGGTCTAATGAAAAACTGTTTTTT. Amino acids: CASSQLTGSNEKLFF.